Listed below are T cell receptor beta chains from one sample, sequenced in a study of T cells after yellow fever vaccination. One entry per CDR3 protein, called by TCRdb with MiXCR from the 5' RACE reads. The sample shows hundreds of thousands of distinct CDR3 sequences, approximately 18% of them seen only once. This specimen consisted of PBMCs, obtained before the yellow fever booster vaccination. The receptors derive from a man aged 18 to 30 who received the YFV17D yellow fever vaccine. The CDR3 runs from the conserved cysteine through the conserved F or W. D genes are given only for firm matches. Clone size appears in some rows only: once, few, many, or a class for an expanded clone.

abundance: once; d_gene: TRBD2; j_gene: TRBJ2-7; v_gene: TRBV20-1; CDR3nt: TGCAGTGCCGGACTAGTTTCCGAGCAGTACTTC; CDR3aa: CSAGLVSEQYF
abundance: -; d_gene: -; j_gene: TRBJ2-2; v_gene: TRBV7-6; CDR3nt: TGTGCCAGCAGCTCTCTCGTTTGGAATAACAGGAGGGAGCTGTTTTTT; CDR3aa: CASSSLVWNNRRELFF
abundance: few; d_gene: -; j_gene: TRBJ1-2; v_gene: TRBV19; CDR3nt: TGTGCCAGTAGTATAGGAGACGGTTATGGCTACACCTTC; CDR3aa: CASSIGDGYGYTF
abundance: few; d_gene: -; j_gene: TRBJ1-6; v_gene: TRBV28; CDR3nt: TGTGCCAGCACCCCACGCCGCTTTGCTTCACCCCTCCACTTT; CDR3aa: CASTPRRFASPLHF
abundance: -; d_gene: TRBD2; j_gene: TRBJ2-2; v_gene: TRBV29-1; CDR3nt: TGCAGCGTTGAAGACGGACGGGGGGGGACCGGGGAGCTGTTTTTT; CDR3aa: CSVEDGRGGTGELFF
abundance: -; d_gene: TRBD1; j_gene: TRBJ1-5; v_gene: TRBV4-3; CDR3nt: TGCGCCAGCAGCCAAGGGACAGGGGTGAGGCCCCAGCATTTT; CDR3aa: CASSQGTGVRPQHF
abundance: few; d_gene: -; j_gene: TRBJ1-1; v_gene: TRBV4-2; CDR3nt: TGTGCCAGCAGCCAAGAGCAGGGGAACACTGAAGCTTTCTTT; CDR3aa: CASSQEQGNTEAFF
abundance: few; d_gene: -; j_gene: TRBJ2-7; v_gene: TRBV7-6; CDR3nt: TGTGCCAGCAGCCTCTTAGGGATATCCTACGAGCAGTACTTC; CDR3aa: CASSLLGISYEQYF
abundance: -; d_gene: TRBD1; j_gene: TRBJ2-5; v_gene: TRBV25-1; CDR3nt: TGTGCCAGCAGTCCGGACAGGGTTAGGGAGACCCAGTACTTC; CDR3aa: CASSPDRVRETQYF
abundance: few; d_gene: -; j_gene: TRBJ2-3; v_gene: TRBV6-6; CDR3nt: TGTGCCAGCAGTTACTGGAACCTGGGGCAGGGAGGAGATACGCAGTATTTT; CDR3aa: CASSYWNLGQGGDTQYF
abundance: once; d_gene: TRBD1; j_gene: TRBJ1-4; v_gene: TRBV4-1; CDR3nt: TGCGCCAGCACCAAGGGGGCCTGGGGTGAAAAACTGTTTTTT; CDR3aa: CASTKGAWGEKLFF
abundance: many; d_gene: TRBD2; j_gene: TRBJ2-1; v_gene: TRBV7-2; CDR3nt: TGTGCCAGCAACCAACTAGCGGGGGCCTACAATGAGCAGTTCTTC; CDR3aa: CASNQLAGAYNEQFF
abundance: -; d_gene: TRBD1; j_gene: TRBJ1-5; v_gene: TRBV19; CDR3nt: TGTGCCAGTAGTATAGTAAGAACAGGGGGATATCAGCCCCAGCATTTT; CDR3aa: CASSIVRTGGYQPQHF
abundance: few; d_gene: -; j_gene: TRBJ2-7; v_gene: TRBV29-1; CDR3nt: TGCAGCGTTGAATCTGAAGAGGATGAGCAGTACTTC; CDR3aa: CSVESEEDEQYF
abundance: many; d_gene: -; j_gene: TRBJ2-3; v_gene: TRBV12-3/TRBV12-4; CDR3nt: TGTGCCAGCAGCCCGGACAGTTTTAGCACAGATACGCAGTATTTT; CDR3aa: CASSPDSFSTDTQYF
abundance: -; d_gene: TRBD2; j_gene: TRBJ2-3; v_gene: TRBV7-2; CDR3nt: TGTGCCAGCAGCTTCTCTAGCGGGGGCACAGATACGCAGTATTTT; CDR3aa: CASSFSSGGTDTQYF
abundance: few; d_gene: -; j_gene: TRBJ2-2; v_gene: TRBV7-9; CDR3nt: TGTGCCAGCAGCCCCAGAGGGGAGCTGTTTTTT; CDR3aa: CASSPRGELFF
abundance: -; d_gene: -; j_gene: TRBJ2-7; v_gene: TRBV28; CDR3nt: TGTGCCAGCAGTTTCCTTTCCGGGACGAATTCCTACGAGCAGTACTTC; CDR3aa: CASSFLSGTNSYEQYF
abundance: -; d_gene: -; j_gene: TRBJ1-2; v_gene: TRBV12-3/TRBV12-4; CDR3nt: TGTGCCAGCAGTTTAGGTCAACTTGGCTATGGCTACACCTTC; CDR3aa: CASSLGQLGYGYTF
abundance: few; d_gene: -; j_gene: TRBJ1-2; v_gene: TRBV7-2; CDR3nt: TGTGCCAGCAGCTCCCCGATGGGGGGAATCTATGGCTACACCTTC; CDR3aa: CASSSPMGGIYGYTF
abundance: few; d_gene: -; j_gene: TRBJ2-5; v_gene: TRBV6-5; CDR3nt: TGTGCCAGCAGTTACTCACGCAGGGAACTACCAGAGACCCAGTACTTC; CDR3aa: CASSYSRRELPETQYF
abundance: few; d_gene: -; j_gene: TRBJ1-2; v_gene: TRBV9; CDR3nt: TGTGCCAGCAGACCTGGGTTGGGCGGCTACACCTTC; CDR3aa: CASRPGLGGYTF
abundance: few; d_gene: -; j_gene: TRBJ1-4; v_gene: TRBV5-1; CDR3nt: TGCGCCAGCAGCTTGGATCACCTTAATGAAAAACTGTTTTTT; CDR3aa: CASSLDHLNEKLFF
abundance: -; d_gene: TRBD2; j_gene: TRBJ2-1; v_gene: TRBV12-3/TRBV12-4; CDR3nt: TGTGCCAGCAGTTTCTGGGCTAGCGGGGCTTTGAATGAGCAGTTCTTC; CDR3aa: CASSFWASGALNEQFF
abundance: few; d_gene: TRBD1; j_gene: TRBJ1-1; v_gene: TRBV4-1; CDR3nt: TGCGCCAGCAGCCAAAGACAGGGGGCGAGCACTGAAGCTTTCTTT; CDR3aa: CASSQRQGASTEAFF